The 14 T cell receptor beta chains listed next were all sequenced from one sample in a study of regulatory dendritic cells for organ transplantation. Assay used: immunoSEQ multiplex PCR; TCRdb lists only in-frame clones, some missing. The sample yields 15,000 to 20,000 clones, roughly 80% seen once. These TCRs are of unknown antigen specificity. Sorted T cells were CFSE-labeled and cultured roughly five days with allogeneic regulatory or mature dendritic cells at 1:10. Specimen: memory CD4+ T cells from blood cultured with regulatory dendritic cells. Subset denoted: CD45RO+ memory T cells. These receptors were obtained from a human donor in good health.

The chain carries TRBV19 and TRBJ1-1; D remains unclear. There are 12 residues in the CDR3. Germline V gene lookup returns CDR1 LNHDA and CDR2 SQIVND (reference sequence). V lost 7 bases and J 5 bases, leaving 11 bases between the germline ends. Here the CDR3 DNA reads TGTGCCAGTACCTATTTTGGGACTGAAGCTTTCTTT. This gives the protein CASTYFGTEAFF.

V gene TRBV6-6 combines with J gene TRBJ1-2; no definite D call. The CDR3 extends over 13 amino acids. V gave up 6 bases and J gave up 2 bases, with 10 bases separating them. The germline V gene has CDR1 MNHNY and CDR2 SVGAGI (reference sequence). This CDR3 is CASRVDNNYGYTF. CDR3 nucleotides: TGTGCCAGCAGAGTCGACAACAACTATGGCTACACCTTC.

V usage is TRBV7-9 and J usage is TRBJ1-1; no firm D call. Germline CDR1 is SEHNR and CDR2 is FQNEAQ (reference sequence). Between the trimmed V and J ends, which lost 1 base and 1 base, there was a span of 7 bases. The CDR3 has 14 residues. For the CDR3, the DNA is TGTGCCAGCAGCTTAGATGGAGCGAACACTGAAGCTTTCTTT. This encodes CASSLDGANTEAFF. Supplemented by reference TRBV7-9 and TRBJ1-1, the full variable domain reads DTGVSQNPRHKITKRGQNVTFRCDPISEHNRLYWYRQTLGQGPEFLTYFQNEAQLEKSRLLSDRFSAERPKGSFSTLEIQRTEQGDSAMYLCASSLDGANTEAFFGQGTRLTVV.

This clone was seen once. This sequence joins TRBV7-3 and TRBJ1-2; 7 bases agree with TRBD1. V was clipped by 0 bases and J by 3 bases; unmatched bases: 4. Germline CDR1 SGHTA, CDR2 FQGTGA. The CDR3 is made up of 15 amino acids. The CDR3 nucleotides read TGTGCCAGCAGCTTAACAGGCAGGGGGGACTATGGCTACACCTTC. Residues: CASSLTGRGDYGYTF.

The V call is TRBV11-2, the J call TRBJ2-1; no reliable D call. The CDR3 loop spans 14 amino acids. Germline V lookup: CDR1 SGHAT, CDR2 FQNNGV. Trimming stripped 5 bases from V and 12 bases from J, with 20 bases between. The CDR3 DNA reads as TGTGCCAGCAGCGTCCCTCCCCCCCCAATGCCGCAGTTCTTC. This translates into CASSVPPPPMPQFF.

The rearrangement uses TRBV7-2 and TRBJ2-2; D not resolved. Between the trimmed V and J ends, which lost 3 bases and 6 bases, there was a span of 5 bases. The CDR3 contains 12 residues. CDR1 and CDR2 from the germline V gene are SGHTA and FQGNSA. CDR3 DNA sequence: TGTGCCAGCAGCTTCGGTCCCGGGGAGCTGTTTTTT. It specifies CASSFGPGELFF. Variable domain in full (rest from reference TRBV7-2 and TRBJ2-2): GAGVSQSPSNKVTEKGKDVELRCDPISGHTALYWYRQSLGQGLEFLIYFQGNSAPDKSGLPSDRFSAERTGGSVSTLTIQRTQQEDSAVYLCASSFGPGELFFGEGSRLTVL.

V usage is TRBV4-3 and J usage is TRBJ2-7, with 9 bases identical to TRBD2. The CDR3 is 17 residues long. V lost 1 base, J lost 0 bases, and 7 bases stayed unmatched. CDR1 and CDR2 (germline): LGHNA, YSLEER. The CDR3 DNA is TGCGCCAGCAGCCAAGGGGCTCTAGCGGGGAGCTCCTACGAGCAGTACTTC. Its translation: CASSQGALAGSSYEQYF.

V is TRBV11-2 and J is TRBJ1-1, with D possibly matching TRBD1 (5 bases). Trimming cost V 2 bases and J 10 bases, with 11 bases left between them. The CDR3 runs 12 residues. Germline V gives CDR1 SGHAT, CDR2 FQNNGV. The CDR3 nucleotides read TGTGCCAGCAGCTTATCGAGGGGTAGAGCTTTCTTT. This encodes CASSLSRGRAFF.

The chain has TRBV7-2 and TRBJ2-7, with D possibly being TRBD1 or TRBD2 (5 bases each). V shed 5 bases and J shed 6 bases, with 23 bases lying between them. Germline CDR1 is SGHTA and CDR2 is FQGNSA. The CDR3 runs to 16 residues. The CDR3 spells CASSPYSRGPSGEQYF. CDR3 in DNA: TGTGCCAGCAGCCCATACTCCCGGGGACCTTCCGGCGAGCAGTACTTC.

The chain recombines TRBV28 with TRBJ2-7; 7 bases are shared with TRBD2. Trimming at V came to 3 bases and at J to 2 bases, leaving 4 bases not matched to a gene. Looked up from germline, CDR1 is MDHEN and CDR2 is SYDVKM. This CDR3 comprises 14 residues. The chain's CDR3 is CASSFPGGPYEQYF. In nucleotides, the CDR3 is TGTGCCAGCAGTTTCCCGGGAGGCCCCTACGAGCAGTACTTC.

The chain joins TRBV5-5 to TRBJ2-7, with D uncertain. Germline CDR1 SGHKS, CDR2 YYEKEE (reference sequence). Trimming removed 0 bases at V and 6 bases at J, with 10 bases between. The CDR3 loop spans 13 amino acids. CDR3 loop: CASSLVGYSEQYF. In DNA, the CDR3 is TGTGCCAGCAGCTTGGTGGGTTACAGCGAGCAGTACTTC.

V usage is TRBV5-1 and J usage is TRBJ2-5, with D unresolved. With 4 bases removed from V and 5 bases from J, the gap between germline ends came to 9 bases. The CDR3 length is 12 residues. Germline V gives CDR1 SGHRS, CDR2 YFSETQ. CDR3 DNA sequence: TGCGCCAGCAGCGTGAAGAAGGAGACCCAGTACTTC. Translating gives CASSVKKETQYF.

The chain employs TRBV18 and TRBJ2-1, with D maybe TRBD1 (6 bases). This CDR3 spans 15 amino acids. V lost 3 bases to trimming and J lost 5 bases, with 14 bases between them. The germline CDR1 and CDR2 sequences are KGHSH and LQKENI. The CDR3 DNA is TGTGCCAGCTCACCGGCTAAAGGGGGTCACAATGAGCAGTTCTTC. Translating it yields CASSPAKGGHNEQFF.

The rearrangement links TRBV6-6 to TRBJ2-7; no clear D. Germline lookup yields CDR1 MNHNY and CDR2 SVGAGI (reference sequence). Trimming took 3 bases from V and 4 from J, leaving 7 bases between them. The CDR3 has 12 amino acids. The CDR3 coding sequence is TGTGCCAGCAGTTATACGGAGTACGAGCAGTACTTC. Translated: CASSYTEYEQYF.